This paragraph covers one TCR beta chain sequence. The authors reverse transcribed all of the isolated RNA, so sequencing captured expressed TCRB transcripts. The protocol was immunoSEQ multiplex PCR, while the TCRdb copy is restricted to in-frame clones and leaves out a portion. The sample includes about 450,000 clones, 11% of them seen just once. The entry originates in a study of beta chain features in type 1 diabetes. Germline loops: CDR1 SGHNT, CDR2 YYREEE (reference sequence). Unmatched junction bases numbered 9, after V lost 4 bases and J lost 1 base. The CDR3 extends over 16 amino acids. Sequenced: naive CD4+ T cells from blood. The chain has TRBV5-4 and TRBJ2-3, with 7 positions matching TRBD1. The sequence derives from a woman between 18 and 29 years old in good health. DNA of the CDR3: TGTGCCAGCAGCCCCGGGACAGACGTCCGCACAGATACGCAGTATTTT. Translating gives CASSPGTDVRTDTQYF.